This passage covers 6 T cell receptor beta chains from one sample sequenced in a study of tumor and adjacent non-tumor tissue in lung cancer. A modified ARM-PCR protocol with three rounds of nested PCR amplified TCRbeta. TCRdb reanalysed the multiplex PCR reads using MiXCR and keeps one entry per CDR3 protein. The sample lists fewer than 75,000 distinct CDR3 sequences, 65% to 80% seen once, with less than 50% in the top ten. No cell sorting was done before RNA was extracted from the tissue. This non-tumor lung sample came from over 3 cm beyond the tumor edge. Sequenced: distant non-tumor lung tissue. These receptors were taken from a man between 60 and 75 years old with non-small cell lung cancer.

Of note for this clonotype: A junction boundary mismatches the germline segment, possibly from a read error. CDR3 residues: CASSLARQNTDTRYF. The CDR3 DNA reads as TGTGCCAGCAGCTTAGCGAGACAGAACACAGATACGCGATACTTT. The chain employs TRBV13 and TRBJ2-3; possibly TRBD1 for D (5 bases). Looked up from germline, CDR1 is PRHDT and CDR2 is FYEKMQ (reference sequence). The CDR3 extends over 15 amino acids.

On this clonotype itself: The CDR3 ends on some other residue instead of the conserved phenylalanine or tryptophan, so this is likely a read error. This chain connects TRBV4-1 to TRBJ1-2; D not resolved. The V end was cut by 3 bases, the J end by 0 bases, with 14 bases between. Germline loops: CDR1 MGHRA, CDR2 YSYEKL. The CDR3 is 16 residues long. CDR3 nucleotides: TGCGCCAGCAGCCAGACCGCAGAGACACCTAACTATGGCTACACCTTA. Its translation is CASSQTAETPNYGYTL.

Comments on this clonotype: One end of the junction varies from germline; a read error may be responsible. The rearrangement uses TRBV6-2 or TRBV6-3 and TRBJ2-1; no reliable D call. The CDR3 is 13 amino acids. CDR1 is MNHEY and CDR2 is SVGEGT in the germline V gene. The CDR3 sequence is CACRSRRINEQFF. The CDR3 DNA follows: TGTGCCTGCAGATCCCGACGCATCAACGAGCAGTTCTTC.

The chain joins TRBV5-4 to TRBJ1-2; D might be TRBD1 (6 bases). Trimming cost V 8 bases and J 2 bases, with 19 bases left between them. The CDR3 has 15 residues. CDR1 SGHNT and CDR2 YYREEE come from the germline V gene (reference sequence). In DNA form, the CDR3 reads TGTGCCAGTAGCATGATGGGGGGCCACAACTATGGCTACACCTTC. Its protein product is CASSMMGGHNYGYTF. The full variable domain, rest sourced from reference TRBV5-4 and TRBJ1-2, is ETGVTQSPTHLIKTRGQQVTLRCSSQSGHNTVSWYQQALGQGPQFIFQYYREEENGRGNFPPRFSGLQFPNYSSELNVNALELDDSALYLCASSMMGGHNYGYTFGSGTRLTVV.

Note on this clonotype: This may be a read error: a much more frequent sequence differs by one nucleotide. CDR3 DNA sequence: TGTGCCAGCAGTAAAAAGCCGACAACTAATGAAAAACTGTTTTTT. Translated, it gives CASSKKPTTNEKLFF. V gene TRBV6-5 combines with J gene TRBJ1-4; D is uncertain. Germline CDR1 MNHEY, CDR2 SVGAGI. This CDR3 is 15 amino acids long. Trimming removed 5 bases at V and 0 bases at J, with 10 bases between.

This clonotype was seen a single time. The junction departs from germline at one end; a sequencing error may be responsible. V gene TRBV11-1 combines with J gene TRBJ2-1; D gene ambiguous. Germline lookup yields CDR1 SGHAT and CDR2 FQDESV (reference sequence). This CDR3 has 15 amino acids. The CDR3 loop reads CASNFDTYSTNEQLF. The CDR3 nucleotides read TGTGCCAGCAACTTCGACACTTATAGCACCAATGAGCAGTTATTC. The complete variable domain, with remaining parts taken from reference TRBV11-1 and TRBJ2-1, reads EAEVAQSPRYKITEKSQAVAFWCDPISGHATLYWYRQILGQGPELLVQFQDESVVDDSQLPKDRFSAERLKGVDSTLKIQPAELGDSAMYLCASNFDTYSTNEQLFGPGTRLTVL.